The T cell receptor (beta chain) under discussion was sequenced for a study of low-dose radiotherapy and immunotherapy resistance in tumors. CDR1 is MDHEN and CDR2 is SYDVKM in the germline V gene. The CDR3 contains 14 residues. The germline V and J ends were trimmed by 4 bases and 6 bases, with 15 bases remaining between them. Both TCRalpha and TCRbeta chains were reverse transcribed with V-gene-specific primers. PCR amplification of the TCRs was performed with Phusion for 20 PCR cycles, and it relied on a constant-region primer together with a V-primer adapter. TCRdb itself ran the reads through MiXCR, one entry per CDR3 protein. Among about 11,000 distinct CDR3 sequences listed, approximately 60% were seen once. It was nivolumab, ipilimumab, aspirin, low-dose cyclophosphamide and low-dose radiotherapy that donors received. Eligible patients had advanced solid tumors lacking tumor-infiltrating lymphocytes.

This chain links TRBV28 with TRBJ2-5; D is perhaps TRBD1 or TRBD2 (5 bases each). The TCR was taken from a human donor with advanced metastatic prostate, ovarian, gallbladder or colorectal cancer (not recorded which). This table probably holds off-target reads from a library built for another chain. CDR3 residues: CASSYRDPGKTQYF. In nucleotides, the CDR3 is TGTGCCAGCAGTTACCGGGACCCTGGGAAGACCCAGTACTTC.